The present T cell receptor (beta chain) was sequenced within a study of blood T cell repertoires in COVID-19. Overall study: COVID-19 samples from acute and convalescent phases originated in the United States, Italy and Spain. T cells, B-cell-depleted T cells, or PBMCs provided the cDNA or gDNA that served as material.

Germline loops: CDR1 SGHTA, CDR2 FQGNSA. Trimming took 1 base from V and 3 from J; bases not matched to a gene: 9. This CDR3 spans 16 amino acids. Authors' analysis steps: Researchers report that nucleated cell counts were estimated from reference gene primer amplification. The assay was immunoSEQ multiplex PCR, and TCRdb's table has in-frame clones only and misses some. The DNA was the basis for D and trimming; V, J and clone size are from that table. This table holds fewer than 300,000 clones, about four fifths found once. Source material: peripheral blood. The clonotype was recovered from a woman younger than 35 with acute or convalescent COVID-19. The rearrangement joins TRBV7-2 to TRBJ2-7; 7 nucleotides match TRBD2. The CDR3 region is CASSLEKGASGYEQYF. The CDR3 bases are TGTGCCAGCAGCTTAGAGAAAGGGGCTAGCGGCTACGAGCAGTACTTC.